This entry features one T cell receptor beta chain sequence. CDR3 length: 12 amino acids. The V gene's germline CDR1 is LGHDT and CDR2 YNNKEL (reference sequence). With 8 bases removed from V and 6 bases from J, the gap between germline ends came to 13 bases. Sequenced by immunoSEQ multiplex PCR; TCRdb stores in-frame clones only, minus some. The table includes around 97,000 clones, more than 70% detected once. The data were obtained in a study of blood T cell repertoires in COVID-19. The sequenced sample consisted of peripheral blood. The receptor was isolated from a woman aged 80 or over in a cohort sampled during active COVID-19. The chain couples TRBV3-1 (or the pseudogene TRBV3-2) to TRBJ1-1; D ambiguous. CDR3 region: CASETGNSEAFF. The DNA for the CDR3 is TGTGCCAGCGAAACGGGGAATTCTGAAGCTTTCTTT.